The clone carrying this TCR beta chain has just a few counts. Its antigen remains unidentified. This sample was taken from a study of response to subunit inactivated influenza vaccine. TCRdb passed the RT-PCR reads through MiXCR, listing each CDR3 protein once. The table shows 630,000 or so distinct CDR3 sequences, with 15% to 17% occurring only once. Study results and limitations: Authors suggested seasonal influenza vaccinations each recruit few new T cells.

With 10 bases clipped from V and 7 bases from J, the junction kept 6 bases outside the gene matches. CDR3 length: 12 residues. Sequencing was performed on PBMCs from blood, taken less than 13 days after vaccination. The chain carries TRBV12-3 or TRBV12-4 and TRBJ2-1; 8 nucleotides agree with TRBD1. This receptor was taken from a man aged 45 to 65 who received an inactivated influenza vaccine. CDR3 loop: CATGQGWNEQFF. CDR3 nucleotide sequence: TGTGCCACCGGACAGGGCTGGAATGAGCAGTTCTTC.